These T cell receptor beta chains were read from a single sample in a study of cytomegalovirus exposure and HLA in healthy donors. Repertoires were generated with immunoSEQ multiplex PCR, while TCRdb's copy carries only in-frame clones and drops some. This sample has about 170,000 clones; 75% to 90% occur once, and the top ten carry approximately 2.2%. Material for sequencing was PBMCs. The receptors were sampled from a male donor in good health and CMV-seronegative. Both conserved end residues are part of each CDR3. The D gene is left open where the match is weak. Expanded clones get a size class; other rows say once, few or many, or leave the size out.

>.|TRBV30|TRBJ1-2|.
TGTGCCTGGAGGGGGGGGGCAGGGCGAAACTATGGCTACACCTTC
CAWRGGAGRNYGYTF
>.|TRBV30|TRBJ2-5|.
TGTGCCTGGAGTGTAGGATTGCGGGAGACCCAGTACTTC
CAWSVGLRETQYF
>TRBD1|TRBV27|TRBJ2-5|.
TGTGCCAGCAGTCCGGGGACAGGAGCAAGGGAGACCCAGTACTTC
CASSPGTGARETQYF
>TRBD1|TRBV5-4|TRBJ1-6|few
TGTGCCAGCAGCTTGGCCAGGGGGCCCCTCCACTTT
CASSLARGPLHF
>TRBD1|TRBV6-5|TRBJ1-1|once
TGTGCCAGCAGTAAGGACAGGGGGCGCGAGGCTTTCTTT
CASSKDRGREAFF
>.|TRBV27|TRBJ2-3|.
TGTGCCAGCAGTCCCATGGACAGATTCGCAGATACGCAGTATTTT
CASSPMDRFADTQYF
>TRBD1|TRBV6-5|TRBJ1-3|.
TGTGCCAGCAGTCTAACAGGGGACTCTGGAAACACCATATATTTT
CASSLTGDSGNTIYF
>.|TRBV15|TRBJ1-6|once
TGTGCCACCAGCATGGTGGGTGGTGCGGTGGCCCTCCACTTT
CATSMVGGAVALHF
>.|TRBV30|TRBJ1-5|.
TGTGCCTGGAGCGCAGGGGGCAATCAGCCCCAGCATTTT
CAWSAGGNQPQHF
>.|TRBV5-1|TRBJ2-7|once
TGCGCCAGCAGCTTGGCCAGTCCTTACTACGAGCAGTACTTC
CASSLASPYYEQYF
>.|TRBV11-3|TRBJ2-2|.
TGTGCCAGCAGCCCAGAGGGGGACGGGGAGCTGTTTTTT
CASSPEGDGELFF
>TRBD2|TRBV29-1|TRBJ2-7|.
TGCAGCGTTGAGGAGGGAGGGGTCGACGAGCAGTACTTC
CSVEEGGVDEQYF
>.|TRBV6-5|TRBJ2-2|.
TGTGCCAGCAGTTATTCAGGGTCCGGGGAGCTGTTTTTT
CASSYSGSGELFF
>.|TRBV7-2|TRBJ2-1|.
TGTGCCACCTCGGGAAGTGGCGGTGAGCAGTTCTTC
CATSGSGGEQFF
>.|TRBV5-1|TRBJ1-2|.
TGCGCCAGCAGCTTGGAGGGAGACGGCTACACCTTC
CASSLEGDGYTF
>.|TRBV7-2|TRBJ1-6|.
TGTGCCAGCAGCTTAGGTATTGTCAGTCAGGGTAATTCACCCCTCCACTTT
CASSLGIVSQGNSPLHF
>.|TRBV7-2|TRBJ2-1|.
TGTGCCAGCAGCTTAGGAGGGCTCAGGTTGTTCTTC
CASSLGGLRLFF
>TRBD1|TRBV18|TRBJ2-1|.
TGTGCCAGCTCACCAGACAGGGTCCCCTTCAATGAGCAGTTCTTC
CASSPDRVPFNEQFF
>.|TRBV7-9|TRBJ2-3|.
TGTGCCAGCAGCACCGGGACAATAAGCACAGATACGCAGTATTTT
CASSTGTISTDTQYF
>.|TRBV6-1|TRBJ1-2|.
TGTGCCAGCACCCGGGTCTTGAGTAACTATGGCTACACCTTC
CASTRVLSNYGYTF
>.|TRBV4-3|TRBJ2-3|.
TGCGCCAGCAGCCCCCGGGCGTTAGGGGGAGATACGCAGTATTTT
CASSPRALGGDTQYF
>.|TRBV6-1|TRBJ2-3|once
TGTGCCAGCAGTCCGACTAGTGGTACAGATACGCAGTATTTT
CASSPTSGTDTQYF
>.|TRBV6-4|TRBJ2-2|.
TGTGCCAGCAGCCCCAGGGAAACCGGGGAGCTGTTTTTT
CASSPRETGELFF
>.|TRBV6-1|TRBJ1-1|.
TGTGCCAGCATTGCCAGGGAAACTGAAGCTTTCTTT
CASIARETEAFF
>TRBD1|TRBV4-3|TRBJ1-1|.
TGCGCCAGCAGCCAAGACTACAGGGGGGGCACTGAAGCTTTCTTT
CASSQDYRGGTEAFF
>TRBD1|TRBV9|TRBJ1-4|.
TGTGCCAGCAGCCCTCATCGGACAGGGTGGGAAAAACTGTTTTTT
CASSPHRTGWEKLFF
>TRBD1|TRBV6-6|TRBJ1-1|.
TGTGCCAGCAGTACAGGGGCTGAAGCTTTCTTT
CASSTGAEAFF
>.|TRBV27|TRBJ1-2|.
TGTGCCAGCAGTTTATCCCCACAGGATCATGGCTACACCTTC
CASSLSPQDHGYTF
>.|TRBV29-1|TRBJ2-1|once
TGCAGCGTTCGGGGGATAACAATAGGGGAGCAGTTCTTC
CSVRGITIGEQFF
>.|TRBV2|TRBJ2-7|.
TGTGCCAGCAGGGTCGACAATCCCGAGCAGTACTTC
CASRVDNPEQYF
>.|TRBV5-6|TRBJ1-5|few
TGTGCCAGCAGCACCCCTTCGCCGGGGAAGCCCCAGCATTTT
CASSTPSPGKPQHF
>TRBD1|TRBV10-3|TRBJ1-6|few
TGTGCCATCAGTGAAGGACAGGGGGATTCACCCCTCCACTTT
CAISEGQGDSPLHF
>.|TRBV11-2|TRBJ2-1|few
TGTGCCAGCAGCTTGGGGCAGTTGGGTGAGCAGTTCTTC
CASSLGQLGEQFF
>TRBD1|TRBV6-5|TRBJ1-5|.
TGTGCCAGCAGTTACTCCGGACAGGGCAATCAGCCCCAGCATTTT
CASSYSGQGNQPQHF
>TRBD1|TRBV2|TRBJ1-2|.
TGTGCCAGCCCCGGGACAGGGATATTAGGCTATGGCTACACCTTC
CASPGTGILGYGYTF
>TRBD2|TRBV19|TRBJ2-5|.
TGTGCCAGTAGTTTCGGACTAGCGGGGGGGTCTGAGACCCAGTACTTC
CASSFGLAGGSETQYF
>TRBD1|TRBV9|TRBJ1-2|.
TGTGCCAGCAGCGGTAGGTCCAGGGACAGGTCTAACTATGGCTACACCTTC
CASSGRSRDRSNYGYTF
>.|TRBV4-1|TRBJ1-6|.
TGCGCCAGCAGCCAAGTTCCAGGGTTTGGCTCCTATAATTCACCCCTCCACTTT
CASSQVPGFGSYNSPLHF
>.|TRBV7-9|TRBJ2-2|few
TGTGCCAGCAGCCCCGTTTGGGGAGGCGGGGAGCTGTTTTTT
CASSPVWGGGELFF